These T cell receptor beta chains were read from a single sample in a study of blood T cell repertoires in COVID-19. Libraries were prepared by immunoSEQ multiplex PCR; TCRdb keeps only in-frame clonotypes and omits some of them. Among nearly 250,000 clones listed, around 86% were seen once. Sample: PBMCs or T cells enriched from blood (not recorded which). Receptors originate from a woman aged 50 to 65 who had recovered from COVID-19. Each CDR3 is given without its conserved first and last residue.

cdr3_length | j_call | v_call | cdr3_aa
13 | TRBJ2-3 | TRBV7-6 | ASSRTSGGSDTQY
11 | TRBJ2-5 | TRBV12-3/TRBV12-4 | ASTPTRQETQY
15 | TRBJ2-5 | TRBV15 | ATSRGTSGRTGETQY
17 | TRBJ1-3 | TRBV19 | ASSIRQAPGYRSGNTIY
9 | TRBJ1-2 | TRBV14 | ASSQWESYT
13 | TRBJ1-5 | TRBV5-6 | ASRPWGSHNQPQH
16 | TRBJ2-3 | TRBV3-1/TRBV3-2 | ASSLPRPSGGAIYTQY
13 | TRBJ1-4 | TRBV27 | ASSLRVGRNEKLF
12 | TRBJ2-3 | TRBV29-1 | SASLAGGTDTQY
14 | TRBJ1-4 | TRBV27 | ASSLRAGRPNEKLF
11 | TRBJ1-2 | TRBV7-9 | ASSDWTGAGYT
14 | TRBJ2-1 | TRBV7-8 | ASSSITQGFNNEQF
15 | TRBJ2-3 | TRBV15 | ATSRGEASVNTDTQY
10 | TRBJ2-1 | TRBV7-2 | ASSFSRNEQF
11 | TRBJ1-2 | TRBV27 | ASSLSPRRGYT
12 | TRBJ2-5 | TRBV7-9 | ASSPWTRQETQY
16 | TRBJ2-6 | TRBV5-1 | ASSLTSGGSSGANVLT
10 | TRBJ2-7 | TRBV24-1 | APMRDSYEQY
13 | TRBJ1-2 | TRBV7-9 | ASSSHGTAYYGYT
10 | TRBJ2-1 | TRBV18 | ASSTSGNEQF
11 | TRBJ2-3 | TRBV7-2 | ASSSLRVDTQY
13 | TRBJ1-1 | TRBV7-9 | ASSLAFNMNTEAF
14 | TRBJ1-3 | TRBV11-3 | ASSHGQVDSGNTIY
16 | TRBJ1-2 | TRBV2 | ASSALVSSGQKNYGYT
14 | TRBJ1-5 | TRBV2 | ASRGGQGAGNQPQH
17 | TRBJ2-7 | TRBV7-9 | ASSLGARSDRGQLYEQY
11 | TRBJ2-7 | TRBV6-5 | ASTGGNSYEQY
14 | TRBJ1-3 | TRBV11-2 | ASSSGQGRSGNTIY
13 | TRBJ2-7 | TRBV6-5 | ASSYSNDRGYEQY
13 | TRBJ1-3 | TRBV19 | ASSLSGVLRNTIY
14 | TRBJ2-1 | TRBV14 | ASSQAPGGTYNEQF
16 | TRBJ1-1 | TRBV7-2 | ASSSRSGQGAGGSEAF
11 | TRBJ2-7 | TRBV30 | AWSSSTFYEQY
13 | TRBJ1-5 | TRBV7-2 | ASSLFQGSQRAQH
11 | TRBJ1-1 | TRBV6-4 | ASSVQMNTEAF
16 | TRBJ1-4 | TRBV29-1 | SVMGLFHPTATNEKLF
14 | TRBJ2-5 | TRBV30 | AWERQGRLRLETQY
11 | TRBJ2-7 | TRBV12-3/TRBV12-4 | ASSGQGIYEQY
11 | TRBJ1-6 | TRBV7-3 | ASSLAGESPLH
13 | TRBJ1-2 | TRBV18 | ASSPAGQANYGYT
9 | TRBJ2-3 | TRBV30 | AWTLADTQY
12 | TRBJ2-2 | TRBV29-1 | SAGQGANTGELF
12 | TRBJ2-5 | TRBV19 | ASSTQGYGETQY
14 | TRBJ2-2 | TRBV3-1/TRBV3-2 | ASSRTSGSGTGELF
14 | TRBJ2-6 | TRBV27 | ATRTGLVSGANVLT
13 | TRBJ2-1 | TRBV5-4 | ASSSYTGAYNEQF